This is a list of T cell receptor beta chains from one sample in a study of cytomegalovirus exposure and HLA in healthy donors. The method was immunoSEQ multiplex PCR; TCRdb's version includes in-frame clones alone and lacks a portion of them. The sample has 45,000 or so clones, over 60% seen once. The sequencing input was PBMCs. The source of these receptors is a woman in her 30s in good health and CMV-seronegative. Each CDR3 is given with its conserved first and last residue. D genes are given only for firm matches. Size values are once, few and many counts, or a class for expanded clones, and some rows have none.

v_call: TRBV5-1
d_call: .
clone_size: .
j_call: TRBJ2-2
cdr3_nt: TGCGCCAGCAGCTTGGCCTTAGAGGCCGGGGAGCTGTTTTTT
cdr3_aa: CASSLALEAGELFF

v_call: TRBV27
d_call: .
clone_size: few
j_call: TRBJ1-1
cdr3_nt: TGTGCCAGCAGTTTATTGGGAGGATTTCCAGCTTTCTTT
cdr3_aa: CASSLLGGFPAFF

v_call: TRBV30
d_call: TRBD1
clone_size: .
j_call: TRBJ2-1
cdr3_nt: TGTGCCTGGAGTCCCGTAGGACAGGGGGACGGTGAGCAGTTCTTC
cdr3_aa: CAWSPVGQGDGEQFF

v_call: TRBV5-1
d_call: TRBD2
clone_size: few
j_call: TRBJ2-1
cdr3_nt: TGCGCCAGCAGCCCTGCCACTAGCGGGGGGCCGGTAGGCGCTGAGCAGTTCTTC
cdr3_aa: CASSPATSGGPVGAEQFF

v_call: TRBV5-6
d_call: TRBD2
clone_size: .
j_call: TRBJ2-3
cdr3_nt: TGTGCCAGCAGCTTGTTCCTGAACAGCGGGGCAGATACGCAGTATTTT
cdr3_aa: CASSLFLNSGADTQYF

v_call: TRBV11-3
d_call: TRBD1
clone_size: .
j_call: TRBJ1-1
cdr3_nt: TGTGCCAGCAGCTCAACCGGACAGGGGAACACTGAAGCTTTCTTT
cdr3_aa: CASSSTGQGNTEAFF

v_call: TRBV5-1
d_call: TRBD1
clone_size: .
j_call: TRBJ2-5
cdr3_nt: TGCGCCAGCAGCTTAGGGACAGGCAGCCAAGAGACCCAGTACTTC
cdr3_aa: CASSLGTGSQETQYF

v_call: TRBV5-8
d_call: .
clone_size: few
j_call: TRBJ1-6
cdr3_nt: TGTGCCAGCAGCTTGGGAGAATTT
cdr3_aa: CASSLGEF

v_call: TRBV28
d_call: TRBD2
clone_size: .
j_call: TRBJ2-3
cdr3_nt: TGTGCCAGCAGTTTTAGCGGGAGCACAGATACGCAGTATTTT
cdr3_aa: CASSFSGSTDTQYF

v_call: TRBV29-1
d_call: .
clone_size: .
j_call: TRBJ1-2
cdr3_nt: TGCAGCGTGGATAAAGCAGGGTCTAACTATGGCTACACCTTC
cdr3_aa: CSVDKAGSNYGYTF

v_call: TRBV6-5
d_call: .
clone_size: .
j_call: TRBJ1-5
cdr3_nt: TGTGCCAGCCGCGGAGGGTTTAGTCAGCCCCAGCATTTT
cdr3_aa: CASRGGFSQPQHF

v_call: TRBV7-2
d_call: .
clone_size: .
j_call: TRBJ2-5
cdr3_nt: TGTGCCAGCAGCTCTCAGGGACTGCAAGAGACCCAGTACTTC
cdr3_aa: CASSSQGLQETQYF

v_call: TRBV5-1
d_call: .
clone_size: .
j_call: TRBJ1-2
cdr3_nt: TGCGCCAGCAGCTTGAGGCCAGGGGAATATGCTACCTATGGCTACACCTTC
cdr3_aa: CASSLRPGEYATYGYTF

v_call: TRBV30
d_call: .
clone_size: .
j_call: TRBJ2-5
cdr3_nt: TGTGCCTGGAGTGTTGGGCAGGGACTCCAAGAGACCCAGTACTTC
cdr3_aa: CAWSVGQGLQETQYF

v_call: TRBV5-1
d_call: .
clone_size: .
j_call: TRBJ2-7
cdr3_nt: TGCGCCAGCAGCTTGGGACAGTTCTCCTACGAGCAGTACTTC
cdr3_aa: CASSLGQFSYEQYF

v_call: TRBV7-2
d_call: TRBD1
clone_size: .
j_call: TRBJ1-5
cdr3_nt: TGTGCCAGCAGCTCGGGACAGCCCACTCAGCCCCAGCATTTT
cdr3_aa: CASSSGQPTQPQHF

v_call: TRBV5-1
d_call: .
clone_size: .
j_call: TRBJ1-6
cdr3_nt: TGCGCCAGCTGTCCGGGACACCATAATTCACCCCTCCACTTT
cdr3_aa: CASCPGHHNSPLHF

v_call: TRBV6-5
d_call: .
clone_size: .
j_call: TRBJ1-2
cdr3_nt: TGTGCCAGCAGCCCGACAGGAATGCCACACTATGGCTACACCTTC
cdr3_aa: CASSPTGMPHYGYTF